A single sample gave rise to the 2 T cell receptor beta chains below, sequenced in a study of blood T cell repertoires in COVID-19. The assay was immunoSEQ multiplex PCR, and TCRdb's table has in-frame clones only and misses some. The table has about 160,000 clones, over 80% seen once. The material sequenced was peripheral blood. The receptor set was obtained from a woman older than 75 with active or convalescent COVID-19.

V gene TRBV18 combines with J gene TRBJ2-1; 8 nucleotides agree with TRBD1. Per the germline V gene, CDR1 is KGHSH and CDR2 is LQKENI. The V gene end was trimmed by 3 bases and the J gene end by 7 bases; junction bases not matched to a gene: 8. The CDR3 has 15 amino acids. CDR3 sequence reads: CASSPPGTGTNEQFF. As DNA, the CDR3 is TGTGCCAGCTCACCTCCCGGGACAGGCACGAATGAGCAGTTCTTC.

The chain combines TRBV20-1 with TRBJ1-2; 9 positions match TRBD1. The V segment lost 6 bases and the J segment 12 bases; nucleotides outside the gene matches: 8. CDR3 length equals 11 residues. The germline V gene has CDR1 DFQATT and CDR2 SNEGSKA (reference sequence). The CDR3 nucleotides are TGCAGTGCCCCGGGACAGGGAAGGGACACCTTC. The encoded protein is CSAPGQGRDTF.